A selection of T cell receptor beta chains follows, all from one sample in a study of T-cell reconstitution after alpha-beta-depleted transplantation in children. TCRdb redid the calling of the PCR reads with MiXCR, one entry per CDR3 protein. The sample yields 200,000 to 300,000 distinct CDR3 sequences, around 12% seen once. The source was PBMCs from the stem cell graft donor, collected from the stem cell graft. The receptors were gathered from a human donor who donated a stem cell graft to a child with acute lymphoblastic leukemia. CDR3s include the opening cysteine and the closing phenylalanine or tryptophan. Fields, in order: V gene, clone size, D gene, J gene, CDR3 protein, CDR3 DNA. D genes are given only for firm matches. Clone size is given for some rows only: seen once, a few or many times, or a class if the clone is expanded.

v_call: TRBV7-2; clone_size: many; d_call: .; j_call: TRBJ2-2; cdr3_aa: CASSRNRGSGELFF; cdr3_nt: TGTGCCAGCAGCCGTAATCGGGGGTCCGGGGAGCTGTTTTTT
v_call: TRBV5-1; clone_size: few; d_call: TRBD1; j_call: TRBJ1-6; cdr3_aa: CASSLYVEAGGNSPLHF; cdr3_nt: TGCGCCAGCAGCTTGTATGTTGAGGCAGGGGGAAATTCACCCCTCCACTTT
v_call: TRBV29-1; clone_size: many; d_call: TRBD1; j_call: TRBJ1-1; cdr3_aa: CSGKGTGLTEAFF; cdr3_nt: TGCAGCGGGAAGGGGACAGGCCTCACTGAAGCTTTCTTT
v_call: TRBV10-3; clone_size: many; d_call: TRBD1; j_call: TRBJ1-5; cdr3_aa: CAISESKTGVQPQHF; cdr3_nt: TGTGCCATCAGTGAGTCCAAGACAGGGGTTCAGCCCCAGCATTTT
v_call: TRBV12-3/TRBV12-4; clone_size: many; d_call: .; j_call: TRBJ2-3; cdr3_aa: CASSFMTADTQYF; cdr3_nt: TGTGCCAGCAGTTTTATGACAGCAGATACGCAGTATTTT
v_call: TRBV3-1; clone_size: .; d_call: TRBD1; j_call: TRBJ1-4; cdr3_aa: CASSQGDSLNEKLFF; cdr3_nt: TGTGCCAGCAGCCAAGGGGACAGCCTTAATGAAAAACTGTTTTTT
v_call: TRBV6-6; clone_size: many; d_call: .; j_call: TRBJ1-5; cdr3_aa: CASSQPQHF; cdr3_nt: TGTGCCAGCAGTCAGCCCCAGCATTTT
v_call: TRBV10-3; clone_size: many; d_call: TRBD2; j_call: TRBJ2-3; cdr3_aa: CAISANPGLAADTQYF; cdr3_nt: TGTGCCATCAGTGCAAATCCGGGACTAGCGGCAGATACGCAGTATTTT
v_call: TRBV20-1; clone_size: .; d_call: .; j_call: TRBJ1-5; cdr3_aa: CSATFQGSRDQPQHF; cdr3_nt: TGCAGTGCTACGTTCCAGGGTAGCCGGGATCAGCCCCAGCATTTT
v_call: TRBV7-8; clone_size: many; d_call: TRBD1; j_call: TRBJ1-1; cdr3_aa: CASRTGMKTEAFF; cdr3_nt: TGTGCCAGCCGGACAGGGATGAAGACTGAAGCTTTCTTT
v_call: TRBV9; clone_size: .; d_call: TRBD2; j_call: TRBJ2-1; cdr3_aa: CASSVGTSSRGEQFF; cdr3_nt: TGTGCCAGCAGCGTCGGGACTAGCTCCCGTGGTGAGCAGTTCTTC
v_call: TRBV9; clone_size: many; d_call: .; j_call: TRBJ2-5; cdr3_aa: CASSLRTAQETQYF; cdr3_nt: TGTGCCAGCAGCCTCCGGACTGCTCAGGAGACCCAGTACTTC
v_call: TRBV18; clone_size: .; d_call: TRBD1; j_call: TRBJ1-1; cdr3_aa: CASSHDRGRTEAFF; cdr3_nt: TGTGCCAGCTCACACGACAGGGGTCGTACTGAAGCTTTCTTT
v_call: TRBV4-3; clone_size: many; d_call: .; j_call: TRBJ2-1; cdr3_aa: CASSQEVRGSLDNEQFF; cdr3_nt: TGCGCCAGCAGCCAAGAGGTTCGGGGGAGTTTAGACAATGAGCAGTTCTTC
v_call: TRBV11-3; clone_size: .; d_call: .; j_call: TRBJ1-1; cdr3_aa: CASSEGPPNTEAFF; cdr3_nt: TGTGCCAGCAGCGAAGGACCGCCCAACACTGAAGCTTTCTTT
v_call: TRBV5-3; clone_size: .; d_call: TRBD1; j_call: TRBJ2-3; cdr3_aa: CARRRQGARTDTQYF; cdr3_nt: TGTGCCAGAAGGAGACAGGGGGCGCGGACAGATACGCAGTATTTT
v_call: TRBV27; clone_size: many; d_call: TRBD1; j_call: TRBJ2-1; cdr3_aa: CASIRDRAYNEQFF; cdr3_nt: TGTGCCAGCATCAGGGACAGAGCCTACAATGAGCAGTTCTTC
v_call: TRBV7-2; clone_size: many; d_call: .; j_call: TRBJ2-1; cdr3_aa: CASSLRGDGYNEQFF; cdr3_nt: TGTGCCAGCAGCTTGAGGGGGGACGGCTACAATGAGCAGTTCTTC
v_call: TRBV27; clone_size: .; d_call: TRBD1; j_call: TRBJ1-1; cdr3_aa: CASSLGTGGGWTEAFF; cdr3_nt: TGTGCCAGCAGTTTAGGGACAGGGGGCGGGTGGACTGAAGCTTTCTTT
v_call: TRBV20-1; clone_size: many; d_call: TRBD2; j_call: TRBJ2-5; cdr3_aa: CSVSLAGGPSLETQYF; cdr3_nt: TGCAGTGTCAGTCTAGCGGGAGGGCCCTCTCTAGAGACCCAGTACTTC
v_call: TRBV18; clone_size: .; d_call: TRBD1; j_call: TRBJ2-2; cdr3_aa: CASSPPTGQGSGELFF; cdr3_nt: TGTGCCAGCTCACCACCGACGGGACAGGGCTCCGGGGAGCTGTTTTTT
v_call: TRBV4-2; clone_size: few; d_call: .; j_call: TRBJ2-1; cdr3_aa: CASSRGREYLDEQFF; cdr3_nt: TGTGCCAGTTCCAGGGGGCGGGAGTATCTCGATGAGCAGTTCTTC
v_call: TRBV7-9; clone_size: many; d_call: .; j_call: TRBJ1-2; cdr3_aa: CASSLKDGYGYTF; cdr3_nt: TGTGCCAGCAGCTTGAAGGACGGTTATGGCTACACCTTC
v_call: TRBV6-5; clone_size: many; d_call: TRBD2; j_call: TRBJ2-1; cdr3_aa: CASSLLAGAKNEQFF; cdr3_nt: TGTGCCAGCAGTTTACTAGCGGGAGCCAAGAATGAGCAGTTCTTC
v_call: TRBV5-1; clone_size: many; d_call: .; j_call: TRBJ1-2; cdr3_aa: CASSLLASDYGYTF; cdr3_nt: TGCGCCAGCAGCTTGTTAGCTTCGGACTATGGCTACACCTTC
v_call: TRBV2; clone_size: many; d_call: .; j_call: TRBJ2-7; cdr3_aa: CAISPPYEQYF; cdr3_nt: TGTGCCATCTCACCCCCCTACGAGCAGTACTTC
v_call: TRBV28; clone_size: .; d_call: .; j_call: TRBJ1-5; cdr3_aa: CASRTGIGNQPQHF; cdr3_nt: TGTGCCAGCAGAACAGGTATCGGCAATCAGCCCCAGCATTTT
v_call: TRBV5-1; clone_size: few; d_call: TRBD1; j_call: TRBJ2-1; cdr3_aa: CASSLEGQGGNEQFF; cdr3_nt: TGCGCCAGCAGCTTGGAAGGACAGGGAGGCAATGAGCAGTTCTTC
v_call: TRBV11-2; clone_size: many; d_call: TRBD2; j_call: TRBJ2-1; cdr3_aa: CASSSSGVYNEQFF; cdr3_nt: TGTGCCAGCAGTTCTAGCGGGGTATACAATGAGCAGTTCTTC
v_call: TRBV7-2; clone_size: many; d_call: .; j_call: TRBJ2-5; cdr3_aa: CASSLAPGETQYF; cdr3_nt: TGTGCCAGCAGCTTAGCTCCCGGGGAGACCCAGTACTTC
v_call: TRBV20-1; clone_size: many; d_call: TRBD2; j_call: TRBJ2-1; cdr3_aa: CSGVLAGSYNEQFF; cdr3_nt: TGCAGTGGTGTTCTAGCGGGATCCTACAATGAGCAGTTCTTC
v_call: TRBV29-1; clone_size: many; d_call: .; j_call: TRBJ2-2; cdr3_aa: CSGSGSDTGELFF; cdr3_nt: TGCAGCGGGTCAGGGTCGGACACCGGGGAGCTGTTTTTT
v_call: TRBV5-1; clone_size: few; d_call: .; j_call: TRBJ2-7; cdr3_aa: CASRDSGVFYEQYF; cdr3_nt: TGCGCCAGCCGCGATTCCGGGGTTTTCTACGAGCAGTACTTC
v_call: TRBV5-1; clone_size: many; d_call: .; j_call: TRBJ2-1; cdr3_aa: CASSLVPLPNEQFF; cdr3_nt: TGCGCCAGCAGCTTGGTCCCTCTCCCGAATGAGCAGTTCTTC
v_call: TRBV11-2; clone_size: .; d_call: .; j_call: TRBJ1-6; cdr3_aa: CASSLNRAGSPLHF; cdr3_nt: TGTGCCAGCAGCCTTAACAGGGCTGGCTCACCCCTCCACTTT
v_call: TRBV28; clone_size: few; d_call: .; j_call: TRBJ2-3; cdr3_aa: CASSFTQSTDTQYF; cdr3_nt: TGTGCCAGCAGTTTCACCCAAAGCACAGATACGCAGTATTTT
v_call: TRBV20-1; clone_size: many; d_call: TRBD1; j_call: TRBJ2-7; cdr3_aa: CSATGQLYEQYF; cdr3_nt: TGCAGTGCAACGGGACAGCTCTACGAGCAGTACTTC
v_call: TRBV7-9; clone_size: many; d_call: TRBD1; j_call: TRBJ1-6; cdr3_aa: CASSLGGQGNSPLHF; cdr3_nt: TGTGCCAGCAGCTTAGGGGGACAGGGGAATTCACCCCTCCACTTT
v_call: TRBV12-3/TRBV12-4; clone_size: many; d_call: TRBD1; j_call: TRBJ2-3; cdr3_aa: CASSVQGAGTDTQYF; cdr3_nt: TGTGCCAGCAGTGTACAGGGGGCCGGCACAGATACGCAGTATTTT
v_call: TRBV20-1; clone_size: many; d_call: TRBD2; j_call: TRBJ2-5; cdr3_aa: CSASRTSGGQGETQYF; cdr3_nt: TGCAGTGCCAGCAGGACTAGCGGGGGGCAGGGGGAGACCCAGTACTTC
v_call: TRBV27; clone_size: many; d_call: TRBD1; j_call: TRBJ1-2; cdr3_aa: CASSFGTGGAGGYTF; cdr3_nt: TGTGCCAGCAGTTTTGGGACAGGGGGCGCGGGTGGCTACACCTTC
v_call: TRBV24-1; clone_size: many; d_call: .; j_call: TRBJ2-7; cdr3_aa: CATSASEGTLYEQYF; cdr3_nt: TGTGCCACCAGTGCCTCAGAAGGGACCCTCTACGAGCAGTACTTC
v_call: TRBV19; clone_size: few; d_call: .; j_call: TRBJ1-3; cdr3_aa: CASSISDRPSSGNTIYF; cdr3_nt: TGTGCCAGTAGTATCTCGGACAGACCAAGCTCTGGAAACACCATATATTTT
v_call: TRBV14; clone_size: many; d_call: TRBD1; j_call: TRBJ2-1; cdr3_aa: CASSQEGQGLIYEQFF; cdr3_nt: TGTGCCAGCAGCCAAGAAGGACAGGGTCTTATCTATGAGCAGTTCTTC
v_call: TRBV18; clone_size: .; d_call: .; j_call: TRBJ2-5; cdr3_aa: CASSPGPEARETQYF; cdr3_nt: TGTGCCAGCTCACCAGGGCCGGAGGCGAGGGAGACCCAGTACTTC
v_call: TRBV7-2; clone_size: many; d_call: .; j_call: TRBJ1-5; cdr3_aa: CASSLEGRQPQHF; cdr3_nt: TGTGCCAGCAGCTTAGAGGGGCGACAGCCCCAGCATTTT
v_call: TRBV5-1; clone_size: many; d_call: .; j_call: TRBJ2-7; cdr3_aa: CASGRDMSYEQYF; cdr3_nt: TGCGCCAGTGGCCGGGACATGTCCTACGAGCAGTACTTC
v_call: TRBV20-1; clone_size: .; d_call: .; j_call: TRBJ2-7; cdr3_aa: CSASTLARASYEQYF; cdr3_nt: TGCAGTGCTAGTACTCTAGCGCGAGCCTCCTACGAGCAGTACTTC
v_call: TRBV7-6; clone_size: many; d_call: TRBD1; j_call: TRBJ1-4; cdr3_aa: CASSPDRGQKLFF; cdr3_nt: TGTGCCAGCAGCCCAGACAGGGGCCAAAAACTGTTTTTT
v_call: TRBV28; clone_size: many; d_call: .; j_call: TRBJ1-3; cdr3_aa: CASSFTAPVGNTIYF; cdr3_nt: TGTGCCAGCAGTTTTACAGCCCCCGTTGGAAACACCATATATTTT
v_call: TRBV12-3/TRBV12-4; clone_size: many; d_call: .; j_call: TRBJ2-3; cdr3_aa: CASSPTLGSGGNTDTQYF; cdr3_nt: TGTGCCAGCAGCCCCACCCTTGGGAGTGGCGGGAACACAGATACGCAGTATTTT
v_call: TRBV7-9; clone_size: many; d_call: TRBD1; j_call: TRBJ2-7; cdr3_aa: CASSVRTGGNPGYEQYF; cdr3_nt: TGTGCCAGCAGCGTACGGACAGGGGGTAACCCGGGCTACGAGCAGTACTTC
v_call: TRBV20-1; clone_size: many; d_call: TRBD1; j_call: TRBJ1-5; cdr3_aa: CSASRGLDQPQHF; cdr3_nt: TGCAGTGCTAGTAGGGGGCTCGATCAGCCCCAGCATTTT
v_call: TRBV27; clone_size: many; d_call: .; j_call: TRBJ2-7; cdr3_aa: CASSLTSGLFYEQYF; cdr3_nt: TGTGCCAGCAGTTTAACCTCGGGACTGTTCTACGAGCAGTACTTC
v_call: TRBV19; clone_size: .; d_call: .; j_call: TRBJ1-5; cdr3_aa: CASSNPPVSNQPQHF; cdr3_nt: TGTGCCAGTAGTAACCCCCCTGTTAGCAATCAGCCCCAGCATTTT
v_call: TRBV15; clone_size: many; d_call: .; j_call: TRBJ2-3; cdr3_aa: CATSRFTDTQYF; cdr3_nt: TGTGCCACCAGCAGATTCACAGATACGCAGTATTTT
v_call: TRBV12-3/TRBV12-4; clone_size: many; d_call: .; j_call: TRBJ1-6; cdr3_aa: CASSFRSSPLHF; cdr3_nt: TGTGCCAGCAGTTTTAGAAGTTCACCCCTCCACTTT
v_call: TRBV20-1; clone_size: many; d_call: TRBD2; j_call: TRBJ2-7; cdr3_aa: CSVPGLAGGEQYF; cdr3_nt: TGCAGTGTTCCGGGACTAGCGGGGGGTGAGCAGTACTTC
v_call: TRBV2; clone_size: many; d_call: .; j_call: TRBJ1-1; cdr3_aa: CASSSAVGTEAFF; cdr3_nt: TGTGCCAGCAGTTCTGCTGTCGGAACTGAAGCTTTCTTT